These T cell receptor beta chains were read from a single sample in a study of T cell responses to AZD1222 COVID-19 vaccine. Profiling relied on immunoSEQ multiplex PCR, and the TCRdb table lists in-frame clones only, not all of them. The table lists under 150,000 clones, roughly nine tenths of them singletons. Sequencing used peripheral blood, obtained on day 0 of AZD1222 vaccination. The receptors were sampled from an adult in good health. CDR3s include the opening cysteine and the closing phenylalanine or tryptophan. Fields, in order: V gene, J gene, D gene, clone size, CDR3 protein, CDR3 DNA. The D gene is left open where the match is weak. Rows may omit the clone size; those that give it use once, few, many or a size class.

>TRBV6-2/TRBV6-3|TRBJ2-1|NA|NA
CASSNRDNEQFF
TGTGCCAGCAGCAACAGGGACAATGAGCAGTTCTTC
>TRBV19|TRBJ1-1|NA|NA
CASSSRMNTEAFF
TGTGCCAGTAGTAGCCGAATGAACACTGAAGCTTTCTTT
>TRBV25-1|TRBJ2-1|NA|NA
CASSEAVEQFF
TGTGCCAGCTCCGAAGCGGTTGAGCAGTTCTTC
>TRBV28|TRBJ1-6|NA|NA
CASSSPSVSSYNSPLHF
TGTGCCAGCAGTTCCCCTAGCGTGAGCTCCTATAATTCACCCCTCCACTTT
>TRBV7-2|TRBJ2-2|NA|NA
CASSPQTSNTGELFF
TGTGCCAGCAGCCCCCAGACCTCAAACACCGGGGAGCTGTTTTTT
>TRBV29-1|TRBJ2-7|NA|NA
CSVVWPRSTYEQYF
TGCAGCGTTGTTTGGCCCAGGAGTACCTACGAGCAGTACTTC
>TRBV7-2|TRBJ2-5|NA|few
CASSLVPAYQETQYF
TGTGCCAGCAGCTTAGTCCCAGCGTACCAAGAGACCCAGTACTTC
>TRBV21-1|TRBJ1-2|NA|NA
CASSKRRGNDGWRPYYGYTF
TGTGCCAGCAGCAAAAGGAGGGGTAACGACGGTTGGAGGCCTTACTATGGCTACACCTTC
>TRBV19|TRBJ1-1|NA|once
CASSTYSGGNTEAFF
TGTGCCAGTAGTACATATTCGGGGGGGAACACTGAAGCTTTCTTT
>TRBV28|TRBJ2-1|NA|NA
CASSLGVGQFF
TGTGCCAGCAGTTTAGGGGTTGGCCAGTTCTTC
>TRBV28|TRBJ1-5|NA|NA
CASSSGGSQPQHF
TGTGCCAGCAGTTCCGGGGGTAGTCAGCCCCAGCATTTT
>TRBV6-5|TRBJ2-5|NA|NA
CASSWERKETQYF
TGTGCCAGCAGTTGGGAGCGCAAAGAGACCCAGTACTTC
>TRBV6-5|TRBJ2-3|NA|once
CATRRRQGGDTQYF
TGTGCCACCAGGCGAAGGCAAGGAGGAGATACGCAGTATTTT
>TRBV29-1|TRBJ2-1|NA|NA
CSPVGVRGYNEQFF
TGCAGCCCGGTGGGGGTTAGGGGGTACAATGAGCAGTTCTTC
>TRBV18|TRBJ1-6|TRBD1|NA
CASSPTGNNSPLHF
TGTGCCAGCTCACCGACAGGGAACAATTCACCCCTCCACTTT
>TRBV21-1|TRBJ2-1|NA|NA
CASSKVEAEGFF
TGTGCCAGCAGCAAAGTTGAAGCGGAGGGGTTCTTC
>TRBV30|TRBJ2-1|NA|NA
CAWSPFGGLNREQFF
TGTGCCTGGAGTCCCTTCGGTGGGCTAAATCGGGAGCAGTTCTTC
>TRBV2|TRBJ2-3|TRBD1|NA
CASSVFGQGVTDTQYF
TGTGCCAGCAGTGTCTTCGGACAGGGGGTCACAGATACGCAGTATTTT
>TRBV6-5|TRBJ2-7|TRBD1|NA
CASKGGTGSYEQYF
TGTGCCAGCAAGGGCGGGACAGGGTCCTACGAGCAGTACTTC
>TRBV28|TRBJ1-6|NA|NA
CASSLDRNSPLHF
TGTGCCAGCAGTTTAGACAGAAATTCACCCCTCCACTTT
>TRBV28|TRBJ2-1|NA|NA
CASSLVKRSFYNEQFF
TGTGCCAGCAGTTTAGTTAAGCGTAGCTTCTACAATGAGCAGTTCTTC
>TRBV28|TRBJ1-5|NA|NA
CASHPRRSNQPQHF
TGTGCCAGCCATCCCAGACGTAGCAATCAGCCCCAGCATTTT
>TRBV28|TRBJ1-5|NA|once
CASSLVQGLQPQHF
TGTGCCAGCAGTTTAGTACAGGGTTTGCAGCCCCAGCATTTT
>TRBV7-2|TRBJ2-7|NA|once
CASSFQGAYEQYF
TGTGCCAGCAGCTTCCAAGGGGCCTACGAGCAGTACTTC
>TRBV3-1/TRBV3-2|TRBJ1-2|NA|NA
CASSRRDYGYTF
TGTGCCAGCAGCCGTAGGGACTATGGCTACACCTTC
>TRBV20-1|TRBJ2-2|NA|NA
CSASSLAGIVSGELFF
TGCAGTGCTAGTTCTCTCGCAGGGATAGTTTCCGGGGAGCTGTTTTTT
>TRBV10-3|TRBJ1-2|NA|NA
CAISEGRDHGYTF
TGTGCCATCAGTGAAGGCAGGGACCATGGCTACACCTTC
>TRBV7-2|TRBJ2-2|TRBD2|NA
CASVYPRLAGNTGELFF
TGTGCCAGCGTATACCCCAGACTAGCGGGAAACACCGGGGAGCTGTTTTTT
>TRBV27|TRBJ2-1|NA|NA
CASSVRGFRGNEQFF
TGTGCCAGCAGTGTCAGAGGATTTAGGGGCAATGAGCAGTTCTTC
>TRBV28|TRBJ1-5|NA|NA
CASADSSNQPQHF
TGTGCCAGCGCGGACAGCTCCAATCAGCCCCAGCATTTT
>TRBV10-1|TRBJ2-3|TRBD2|NA
CASSESPAGGTDTQYF
TGCGCCAGCAGTGAGTCCCCAGCGGGGGGCACAGATACGCAGTATTTT
>TRBV24-1|TRBJ1-5|TRBD1|few
CATQPGGGSQPQHF
TGTGCCACCCAGCCAGGGGGAGGCAGTCAGCCCCAGCATTTT
>TRBV19|TRBJ2-3|TRBD2|NA
CASSRRAGGSTDTQYF
TGTGCCAGTAGTAGAAGAGCGGGGGGAAGCACAGATACGCAGTATTTT
>TRBV5-6|TRBJ2-6|NA|few
CASSLDSGANVLTF
TGTGCCAGCAGCCTCGACTCTGGGGCCAACGTCCTGACTTTC
>TRBV28|TRBJ2-7|NA|NA
CASSLEGTYEQYF
TGTGCCAGCAGTTTAGAGGGAACCTACGAGCAGTACTTC
>TRBV6-6|TRBJ2-6|NA|NA
CAIKESSGANVLTF
TGTGCCATCAAGGAAAGCTCTGGGGCCAACGTCCTGACTTTC
>TRBV2|TRBJ2-6|TRBD2|NA
CASSREGSSGANVLTF
TGTGCCAGCAGTAGGGAGGGAAGCTCTGGGGCCAACGTCCTGACTTTC
>TRBV11-2|TRBJ2-7|TRBD1|NA
CASSWGQGYEQYF
TGTGCCAGCAGCTGGGGACAGGGCTACGAGCAGTACTTC
>TRBV1|TRBJ2-1|NA|few
CTSSIRLSDEQFF
TGCACCAGCAGTATCCGGTTGAGCGATGAGCAGTTCTTC
>TRBV10-2|TRBJ2-3|NA|once
CASRGPVRTDTQYF
TGCGCCAGCAGGGGTCCCGTACGCACAGATACGCAGTATTTT
>TRBV3-1/TRBV3-2|TRBJ2-5|NA|NA
CASSPPGALETQYF
TGTGCCAGCAGCCCCCCAGGGGCGCTGGAGACCCAGTACTTC
>TRBV6-5|TRBJ1-5|NA|NA
CASSSRLDNQPQHF
TGTGCCAGCAGTTCCAGATTAGACAATCAGCCCCAGCATTTT
>TRBV27|TRBJ2-7|NA|NA
CASSYRLSYEQYF
TGTGCCAGCAGTTATAGACTCTCCTACGAGCAGTACTTC
>TRBV5-1|TRBJ1-1|NA|NA
CASSLVGGDTEAFF
TGCGCCAGCAGCTTGGTCGGGGGTGACACTGAAGCTTTCTTT
>TRBV9|TRBJ1-1|NA|NA
CASSVNPGRSNTEAFF
TGTGCCAGCAGCGTAAATCCGGGACGGAGCAACACTGAAGCTTTCTTT
>TRBV21-1|TRBJ1-2|NA|NA
CASRGRGLEANYGYTF
TGTGCCAGTAGAGGCAGGGGGCTCGAAGCTAACTATGGCTACACCTTC
>TRBV29-1|TRBJ2-3|TRBD2|NA
CSVGRTSDPTDTQYF
TGCAGCGTTGGTCGGACTAGCGACCCCACAGATACGCAGTATTTT
>TRBV4-1|TRBJ1-2|NA|NA
CASSQDSYGYTF
TGCGCCAGCAGCCAAGACAGCTATGGCTACACCTTC
>TRBV7-2|TRBJ2-3|TRBD2|NA
CASSLKGRDYTDTQYF
TGTGCCAGCAGCTTAAAAGGTCGGGACTACACAGATACGCAGTATTTT
>TRBV18|TRBJ1-1|NA|NA
CASSPLGGLNTEAFF
TGTGCCAGCTCACCGTTGGGAGGCTTGAACACTGAAGCTTTCTTT
>TRBV11-2|TRBJ2-3|NA|NA
CASSLGRGQFSTDTQYF
TGTGCCAGCAGCTTAGGGAGGGGACAGTTTAGCACAGATACGCAGTATTTT
>TRBV5-1|TRBJ2-4|TRBD2|NA
CASSPGLAGGPNIQYF
TGCGCCAGCAGCCCGGGACTAGCGGGAGGGCCAAACATTCAGTACTTC
>TRBV19|TRBJ2-6|TRBD1|once
CASSIGTGLSGANVLTF
TGTGCCAGTAGTATCGGGACAGGACTCTCTGGGGCCAACGTCCTGACTTTC
>TRBV10-3|TRBJ2-5|NA|once
CAISEAGQTNQETQYF
TGTGCCATCAGTGAGGCGGGACAGACCAACCAAGAGACCCAGTACTTC
>TRBV24-1|TRBJ2-2|NA|NA
CATSDLRQGPTTGELFF
TGTGCCACCAGTGATTTAAGGCAGGGACCTACCACCGGGGAGCTGTTTTTT
>TRBV7-2|TRBJ2-1|TRBD1|NA
CASSLAGTGYTTEQFF
TGTGCCAGCAGCTTAGCCGGGACAGGGTATACAACTGAGCAGTTCTTC